This T cell receptor (beta chain) was sequenced for a study of cytomegalovirus exposure and HLA in healthy donors. The PCR employed 60 Vbeta primers together with 13 Jbeta primers. Original data processing: Later work found approximately 87 million unique TCR beta chains, with about 10 million shared. Clones were sequenced by immunoSEQ multiplex PCR, and TCRdb holds only the in-frame ones, with some missing. The DNA was the basis for D and trimming; V, J and clone size are from that table. The sample contains about 170,000 clones, around 80% of which appear only once. About this clone itself: Its target is unknown.

Study-wide results and caveats: In vitro checks showed that a few CMV-associated chains really do target CMV antigens. The study listed under 200 cytomegalovirus-associated TCR beta chains.

The germline CDR1 and CDR2 sequences are MDHEN and SYDVKM. This CDR3 has 13 amino acids. V was clipped by 3 bases and J by 2 bases, with 7 bases between them. Sequencing used PBMCs. This receptor was taken from a woman in her forties or fifties in good health and CMV-seronegative. The chain recombines TRBV28 with TRBJ1-2; no clear D gene. The CDR3 bases are TGTGCCAGCAGTTTCGAGATAAACTATGGCTACACCTTC. It yields the protein CASSFEINYGYTF.